The 25 T cell receptor beta chains reported below all come from one sample, sequenced in a study of cytotoxic CD8 clonotypes in ibrutinib-treated CLL (dated by TCRdb to 2020 to 2022). The library relied on the immunoSEQ multiplex PCR assay. The table was pulled from immuneACCESS by TCRdb, which kept in-frame rearrangements only. Such tables lose some clones; where checked, under half of the loss comes from unresolved V genes, and the rest has no known cause. A total of 250,000 to 350,000 clones appear in this sample, around 77% of them only once. The leading ten clones occupy about 5% of the sample. The time point label on this specimen signifies: progressive disease on ibrutinib. The sample here was PBMCs, taken at disease progression, from a patient treated with ibrutinib. The receptors come from a human donor with chronic lymphocytic leukemia.

This clone has a handful of counts. This rearrangement joins TRBV2 to TRBJ1-1; D remains unclear. The V gene lost 7 bases and the J gene lost 4 bases, with 16 bases spanning the gap. CDR1 is SNHLY, CDR2 FYNNEI, per germline. This CDR3 contains 14 residues. The CDR3 region has the DNA TGTGCCAGCAAGGCGGTTTTGTCGGGCACTGAAGCTTTCTTT. Its translation is CASKAVLSGTEAFF.

J is TRBJ2-7 and V is TRBV7-8, with TRBD1 matching 8 bases. Germline CDR1 SGHVS, CDR2 FQNEAQ. The J segment lost 2 bases and the V segment lost 5 bases, leaving 8 bases of the junction unmatched. The CDR3 has 15 amino acids. The CDR3 DNA sequence: TGTGCCAGCAGCCACAGGGGGACTGGTACCTACGAGCAGTACTTC. Its protein product is CASSHRGTGTYEQYF.

This clone was counted a few times. The CDR3 DNA reads TGTGCCAGCAGTTTATTCTCTAATTCACCCCTCCACTTT. The encoded protein is CASSLFSNSPLHF. The chain recombines TRBV27 with TRBJ1-6; D remains ambiguous. CDR3 length equals 13 residues. Trimming cost V 1 base and J 6 bases, with 4 bases left between them. Germline lookup yields CDR1 MNHEY and CDR2 SMNVEV (reference sequence).

The chain uses TRBV18 and TRBJ2-2; 11 bases are a match to TRBD2. Germline trimming cut 4 bases from V and 2 bases from J; bases unmatched to any gene: 3. The CDR3 totals 16 residues. Per the germline V gene, CDR1 is KGHSH and CDR2 is LQKENI. The CDR3 bases are TGTGCCAGCTCACAGGGACTAGCGGCCAACACCGGGGAGCTGTTTTTT. Its translation: CASSQGLAANTGELFF.

This chain joins TRBV2 and TRBJ1-1; D gene ambiguous. V lost 1 base and J lost 5, with 11 bases in between. Germline V gene lookup returns CDR1 SNHLY and CDR2 FYNNEI. The CDR3 runs to 14 residues. The CDR3 sequence is CASSEDRTRTEAFF. CDR3 sequence (DNA): TGTGCCAGCAGTGAAGATAGAACGAGGACTGAAGCTTTCTTT. The variable domain in full, with the rest retrieved from reference TRBV2 and TRBJ1-1, is EPEVTQTPSHQVTQMGQEVILRCVPISNHLYFYWYRQILGQKVEFLVSFYNNEISEKSEIFDDQFSVERPDGSNFTLKIRSTKLEDSAMYFCASSEDRTRTEAFFGQGTRLTVV.

V gene TRBV6-1 combines with J gene TRBJ2-2, with D maybe TRBD2 (5 bases). The ends were cut back, 8 bases at V and 7 bases at J, with 23 bases in the middle. Germline CDR1 is MNHNS and CDR2 is SASEGT. The CDR3 is 16 amino acids. CDR3 sequence: CASGGSAIFFVGELFF. DNA of the CDR3: TGTGCCAGCGGTGGTAGCGCAATCTTTTTTGTCGGGGAGCTGTTTTTT.

V and J are TRBV27 and TRBJ2-7; 9 bases align to TRBD2. The J segment lost 4 bases and the V segment lost 4 bases, leaving 5 bases of the junction unmatched. This CDR3 has 14 residues. CDR1 and CDR2 (germline): MNHEY, SMNVEV (reference sequence). For the CDR3, the DNA is TGTGCCAGCAGTTATAGCGGGAGAAAGTACGAGCAGTACTTC. Translated, it gives CASSYSGRKYEQYF.

This clone occurred a few times. The chain joins TRBV9 to TRBJ1-4; unclear D gene. The germline V gene encodes CDR1 SGDLS and CDR2 YYNGEE. The CDR3 runs 12 residues. V was cut by 0 bases and J by 12 bases, with 9 bases left in between. CDR3 sequence reads: CASSVVDGELFF. The CDR3 nucleotides are TGTGCCAGCAGCGTAGTGGACGGGGAACTGTTTTTT. Full variable domain (missing parts from reference TRBV9 and TRBJ1-4): DSGVTQTPKHLITATGQRVTLRCSPRSGDLSVYWYQQSLDQGLQFLIQYYNGEERAKGNILERFSAQQFPDLHSELNLSSLELGDSALYFCASSVVDGELFFGSGTQLSVL.

The rearrangement joins TRBV25-1 to TRBJ1-1, with a tentative D call TRBD1 (6 bases). V was clipped by 10 bases and J by 2 bases, with 14 bases between them. Germline-derived CDR1 and CDR2 are MGHDK and SYGVNS. There are 13 residues in the CDR3. CDR3 in DNA: TGTGCCACTCGCCTCAGGGGTAACACTGAAGCTTTCTTT. It encodes CATRLRGNTEAFF.

This clone was detected only a few times. This rearrangement joins TRBV29-1 to TRBJ1-1; a possible D gene is TRBD1 (5 bases). The V gene's germline CDR1 is SQVTM and CDR2 ANQGSEA. Between the trimmed V and J ends, which lost 2 bases and 2 bases, there was a span of 9 bases. The CDR3 has 13 residues. This CDR3 is CSVESRVNTEAFF. The CDR3 DNA reads TGCAGCGTTGAAAGCAGGGTTAACACTGAAGCTTTCTTT.

The chain joins TRBV10-3 to TRBJ1-6; tentatively, D is TRBD1 (6 bases). The germline V gene encodes CDR1 ENHRY and CDR2 SYGVKD. CDR3 size: 14 residues. V was trimmed by 3 bases and J by 7 bases, leaving 10 bases between them. Here the CDR3 DNA reads TGTGCCATCAGTGAAAGGGACAAGAATTCACCCCTCCACTTT. It is translated as CAISERDKNSPLHF.

J is TRBJ1-2 and V is TRBV5-5, with TRBD1 as a possible D gene (6 bases). Trimming left V 4 bases short and J 4 bases short, with 20 bases between. The V gene's germline CDR1 is SGHKS and CDR2 YYEKEE (reference sequence). The CDR3 has 16 residues. The CDR3 loop reads CASSQGRKTGFYGYTF. The CDR3 coding sequence is TGTGCCAGCAGCCAAGGAAGGAAAACAGGGTTCTATGGCTACACCTTC.

This clone was counted a single time. The chain joins TRBV19 to TRBJ2-7, with D possibly matching TRBD1 (6 bases). Germline V gene sequence: CDR1 LNHDA, CDR2 SQIVND (reference sequence). The V gene lost 5 bases and the J gene lost 1 base, with 9 bases spanning the gap. CDR3 length equals 13 residues. CDR3 sequence (DNA): TGTGCCAGTAGTCAGGACAGATCCTACGAGCAGTACTTC. It yields the protein CASSQDRSYEQYF.

The rearrangement uses TRBV4-1 and TRBJ2-1; 10 nucleotides match TRBD2. This CDR3 is built from 17 residues. J was trimmed by 9 bases and V by 4 bases; bases with no gene match: 15. The germline gives CDR1 MGHRA, CDR2 YSYEKL. The CDR3 region has the DNA TGCGCCAGCAGCCCAGCCAGGGGTAGCGGGAGGATCGGTGAGCAGTTCTTC. Its protein product is CASSPARGSGRIGEQFF.

V and J are TRBV7-7 and TRBJ1-5; no clear D. V was shortened by 1 base and J by 8 bases, with 18 bases between the two germline ends. This CDR3 is 16 amino acids long. In germline, CDR1 is SSHAT, CDR2 FNYEAQ (reference sequence). CDR3 region: CASSLGCGLILEPQHF. The CDR3 region has the DNA TGTGCCAGCAGCTTAGGATGTGGTTTGATCTTGGAGCCCCAGCATTTT.

A few counts support this clone. This chain links TRBV9 with TRBJ2-7; perhaps TRBD2 as D (6 bases). Germline CDR1 and CDR2: SGDLS and YYNGEE. Between the trimmed V and J ends, which lost 4 bases and 2 bases, there was a span of 10 bases. The CDR3 consists of 13 residues. The CDR3 DNA is TGTGCCAGCAGCTCAGGACTAACCTACGAGCAGTACTTC. Its translation is CASSSGLTYEQYF.

V usage is TRBV29-1 and J usage is TRBJ2-7, with D maybe TRBD1 (7 bases). V lost 3 bases and J lost 5, with 14 bases in between. CDR1 and CDR2 (germline): SQVTM, ANQGSEA. CDR3 length equals 13 residues. Written as DNA, the CDR3 is TGCAGCGTTGACTTCAGGGGGACTCACGAGCAGTACTTC. Translation: CSVDFRGTHEQYF.

The chain's CDR3 is CASSLAPRAYGYTF. The CDR3 region has the DNA TGCGCCAGCAGCTTGGCCCCCCGGGCCTATGGCTACACCTTC. The V gene is TRBV5-1, the J gene TRBJ1-2; no firm D call. Germline V CDR1 and CDR2: SGHRS, YFSETQ. CDR3 length: 14 residues. Trimming took 0 bases from V and 4 from J, leaving 10 bases between them.

This chain uses TRBV18 with TRBJ2-2; unclear D gene. CDR1 is KGHSH and CDR2 is LQKENI in the germline V gene. This CDR3 has 16 residues. V lost 2 bases, J lost 5 bases, and 15 bases lay in between. The CDR3 coding sequence is TGTGCCAGCTCACCAACCCCTGGAGTAGGTACCGGGGAGCTGTTTTTT. Translation gives CASSPTPGVGTGELFF.

J is TRBJ1-4 and V is TRBV15, with D unresolved. The CDR3 runs 15 residues. Deletions cut 3 bases from V and 0 bases from J, with 8 bases between. The germline CDR1 and CDR2 sequences are LNHNV and YYDKDF (reference sequence). The CDR3 bases are TGTGCCACCAGCAGTCAGATAGCAACTAATGAAAAACTGTTTTTT. Its translation: CATSSQIATNEKLFF.

This clone was recorded many times. The chain employs TRBV6-1 and TRBJ1-6; maybe TRBD1 (5 bases). The V end was cut by 1 base, the J end by 7 bases, with 14 bases between. The CDR3 is 16 residues long. Germline values: CDR1 MNHNS, CDR2 SASEGT. The CDR3 nucleotides are TGTGCCAGCAGTGAAGTCGAGGGCGGGGGGAATTCACCCCTCCACTTT. Protein sequence: CASSEVEGGGNSPLHF.

This clone came up a few times. The rearrangement links TRBV6-5 to TRBJ1-2; no firm D call. This CDR3 has 12 residues. The V end was cut by 7 bases, the J end by 8 bases, with 14 bases between. Germline CDR1 MNHEY, CDR2 SVGAGI. The DNA for the CDR3 is TGTGCCAGCAAACCCGGACTCGGAGGCTACACCTTC. It is translated as CASKPGLGGYTF.

The sample holds one count of this clone. The gene calls are TRBV7-6 and TRBJ1-4; no clear D gene. V was shortened by 4 bases and J by 0 bases, with 9 bases between the two germline ends. The CDR3 runs to 15 residues. In germline, CDR1 is SGHVS, CDR2 FNYEAQ. CDR3 DNA sequence: TGTGCCAGCAGCTCGCGAGCTGCAACTAATGAAAAACTGTTTTTT. Protein: CASSSRAATNEKLFF.

In this sample, this clone turned up once. The CDR3 here is CSAGRGLGETQYF. CDR3 DNA: TGCAGCGCCGGGAGGGGGCTGGGGGAGACCCAGTACTTC. This chain joins TRBV29-1 and TRBJ2-5, with D tentatively TRBD2 (8 bases). The V gene lost 7 bases and the J gene lost 5 bases, with 17 bases spanning the gap. Germline V gives CDR1 SQVTM, CDR2 ANQGSEA. The CDR3 is 13 amino acids.

The V gene is TRBV10-1, the J gene TRBJ2-3; tentatively, D is TRBD1 (5 bases). Trimming removed 3 bases at V and 4 bases at J, with 11 bases between. The CDR3 is made up of 14 amino acids. In germline, CDR1 is WNHNN, CDR2 SYGVQD (reference sequence). The CDR3 nucleotides are TGCGCCAGCAGTGAAGTTAGGGGTCCAGATACGCAGTATTTT. Its protein is CASSEVRGPDTQYF.